Listed here are 17 T cell receptor beta chains from one sample, sequenced in a study of shared clonotypes between healthy human individuals (TCRdb year 2020). Libraries were constructed by the immunoSEQ multiplex PCR assay. In its TCRdb copy, this immuneACCESS table keeps in-frame sequences only and misses some clones. Where compared with another copy, unresolved V genes explain less than half of these, and the others have no known cause. The sample table holds 2 million to 2.5 million clones, of which nearly 97% were seen once. The ten largest clones add up to less than 0.15% of the sample. The specimen sequenced was naive CD4+ T cells sorted from blood. Interpreted using the paper, the cell subset or site label stands for: CD45RA+ positively selected. The receptors originated from a man between 18 and 35 years old in good health.

The rearrangement uses TRBV4-1 and TRBJ1-1; D unclear. The ends were cut back, 4 bases at V and 0 bases at J, with 9 bases in the middle. The CDR3 has 14 amino acids. Germline assignment: CDR1 MGHRA and CDR2 YSYEKL. CDR3 protein: CASSPLQVNTEAFF. In DNA form, the CDR3 reads TGCGCCAGCAGCCCTCTCCAGGTGAACACTGAAGCTTTCTTT.

This chain connects TRBV29-1 to TRBJ2-5; TRBD1 or TRBD2 may be the D gene (6 bases each). The length of the CDR3 is 14 residues. Germline values: CDR1 SQVTM, CDR2 ANQGSEA. V was shortened by 3 bases and J by 3 bases, with 14 bases between the two germline ends. CDR3 loop: CSVERGRFEETQYF. The CDR3 DNA reads as TGCAGCGTTGAGAGGGGGAGGTTTGAAGAGACCCAGTACTTC.

This clone was counted a single time. This CDR3 is also generated by other DNA sequences in the sample. The gene calls are TRBV5-1 and TRBJ1-2; perhaps TRBD1 as D (5 bases). Between the trimmed V and J ends, which lost 0 bases and 3 bases, there was a span of 6 bases. The CDR3 spans 13 residues. Per the germline V gene, CDR1 is SGHRS and CDR2 is YFSETQ. CDR3 loop: CASSLDRYYGYTF. CDR3 bases: TGCGCCAGCAGCTTGGACAGGTACTATGGCTACACCTTC. The entire variable domain, with the rest obtained from reference TRBV5-1 and TRBJ1-2, is as follows: KAGVTQTPRYLIKTRGQQVTLSCSPISGHRSVSWYQQTPGQGLQFLFEYFSETQRNKGNFPGRFSGRQFSNSRSEMNVSTLELGDSALYLCASSLDRYYGYTFGSGTRLTVV.

The CDR3 bases are TGCGCCAGCAGCCTACGGCCCCTACCCCCAGATACGCAGTATTTT. It specifies CASSLRPLPPDTQYF. V is TRBV4-1 and J is TRBJ2-3, with D unclear. V gave up 4 bases and J gave up 4 bases, with 15 bases separating them. The V gene's germline CDR1 is MGHRA and CDR2 YSYEKL. The CDR3 has 15 residues.

The J gene is TRBJ1-3, the V gene TRBV11-2; maybe TRBD1 (6 bases). V gave up 5 bases and J gave up 5 bases, with 22 bases separating them. The CDR3 is 17 residues long. Germline V CDR1 and CDR2: SGHAT, FQNNGV. CDR3 loop: CASSPTAGAGDRNTIYF. CDR3 nucleotides: TGTGCCAGCAGCCCTACTGCGGGGGCAGGGGATCGAAACACCATATATTTT. Full variable domain (missing parts from reference TRBV11-2 and TRBJ1-3): EAGVAQSPRYKIIEKRQSVAFWCNPISGHATLYWYQQILGQGPKLLIQFQNNGVVDDSQLPKDRFSAERLKGVDSTLKIQPAKLEDSAVYLCASSPTAGAGDRNTIYFGEGSWLTVV.

The chain joins TRBV6-1 to TRBJ1-5; D not certain. Germline V gene lookup returns CDR1 MNHNS and CDR2 SASEGT. V lost 7 bases, J lost 3 bases, and 16 bases lay in between. The CDR3 is made up of 15 amino acids. CDR3 DNA: TGTGCCAGCACACCTTTGGAGACACCCAATCAGCCCCAGCATTTT. This translates into CASTPLETPNQPQHF.

This clone was recorded only once. Other nucleotide sequences in the sample specify the same CDR3. The chain recombines TRBV19 with TRBJ2-7; 7 bases fit TRBD1. The germline gives CDR1 LNHDA, CDR2 SQIVND (reference sequence). The junction had 6 bases not matched to a gene; V was cut back by 4 bases and J by 0 bases. CDR3 length equals 15 residues. CDR3 nucleotides: TGTGCCAGTAGTACCCGGACAGGTAGCTCCTACGAGCAGTACTTC. Translation gives CASSTRTGSSYEQYF.

This clone came up once. The CDR3: CASMSLGQTSEQYF. The CDR3 DNA reads TGTGCCAGCATGTCGTTAGGTCAAACTTCGGAGCAGTACTTC. The V and J genes are TRBV6-1 and TRBJ2-7; D uncertain. Germline CDR1 MNHNS, CDR2 SASEGT. V dropped 7 bases and J dropped 7 bases, with 20 bases sitting between them. This CDR3 spans 14 amino acids.

This chain joins TRBV4-1 and TRBJ2-2; 8 positions agree with TRBD2. CDR3 length: 17 amino acids. From germline, CDR1 is MGHRA and CDR2 YSYEKL. V dropped 1 base and J dropped 1; count of bases not matched to a gene: 5. CDR3 sequence reads: CASSQGSAGGNTGELFF. In nucleotides, the CDR3 is TGCGCCAGCAGCCAAGGTTCTGCGGGGGGGAACACCGGGGAGCTGTTTTTT.

CDR3 sequence: CAISERVYGYTF. Written as DNA, the CDR3 is TGTGCCATCAGTGAAAGGGTCTATGGCTACACCTTC. V and J are TRBV10-3 and TRBJ1-2; no definite D call. The germline V gene encodes CDR1 ENHRY and CDR2 SYGVKD. The V end was cut by 3 bases, the J end by 4 bases, with 6 bases between. This CDR3 has 12 amino acids.

This chain joins TRBV27 and TRBJ1-1, with D possibly being TRBD1 (6 bases). Trimming stripped 7 bases from V and 7 bases from J, with 22 bases between. This CDR3 comprises 15 residues. The V gene's germline CDR1 is MNHEY and CDR2 SMNVEV (reference sequence). CDR3 in DNA: TGTGCCAGCACCCTCCTGGGGGCCGGGGGGGGTGAAGCTTTCTTT. This sequence encodes CASTLLGAGGGEAFF.

The J gene is TRBJ2-7, the V gene TRBV11-2, with D maybe TRBD1 (5 bases). This CDR3 is 14 amino acids long. Germline lookup yields CDR1 SGHAT and CDR2 FQNNGV. Trimming left V 5 bases short and J 5 bases short, with 16 bases between. CDR3 sequence: CASSPSQGWHEQYF. Written as DNA, the CDR3 is TGTGCCAGCAGCCCGTCCCAGGGTTGGCACGAGCAGTACTTC.

The CDR3: CARGNTIYF. CDR3 DNA sequence: TGTGCTCGTGGAAACACCATATATTTT. The genes are TRBV3-1 (or the pseudogene TRBV3-2) and TRBJ1-3; D not resolved. The germline gives CDR1 LGHDT, CDR2 YNNKEL (reference sequence). The CDR3 sequence is 9 residues long.

The genes are TRBV28 and TRBJ1-2; D gene ambiguous. V was cut by 6 bases and J by 2 bases, with 16 bases left in between. The CDR3 spans 15 residues. Germline V CDR1 and CDR2: MDHEN, SYDVKM. CDR3 region: CASSPALGNNYGYTF. In nucleotides, the CDR3 is TGTGCCAGCAGCCCGGCCCTGGGGAACAACTATGGCTACACCTTC.

The chain couples TRBV19 to TRBJ2-2, with 12 bases matching TRBD2. Germline assignment: CDR1 LNHDA and CDR2 SQIVND (reference sequence). Trimming at V came to 3 bases and at J to 7 bases, leaving 6 bases not matched to a gene. This CDR3 contains 16 residues. The CDR3 bases are TGTGCCAGTAGTATGCCGACTAGCGGGAGTCACGGGGAGCTGTTTTTT. It translates to CASSMPTSGSHGELFF.

The gene calls are TRBV5-5 and TRBJ2-7; D is undetermined. The CDR3 has 13 amino acids. Germline CDR1 is SGHKS and CDR2 is YYEKEE (reference sequence). V was pared by 0 bases and J by 5 bases, with 9 bases between. CDR3 nucleotides: TGTGCCAGCAGCTTGGAGGGATTCAACGAGCAGTACTTC. Translated: CASSLEGFNEQYF. The full variable domain, completed using reference TRBV5-5 and TRBJ2-7, is DAGVTQSPTHLIKTRGQQVTLRCSPISGHKSVSWYQQVLGQGPQFIFQYYEKEERGRGNFPDRFSARQFPNYSSELNVNALLLGDSALYLCASSLEGFNEQYFGPGTRLTVT.

The rearrangement uses TRBV9 and TRBJ2-1, with TRBD2 identical over 9 bases. The CDR3 sequence is 16 residues long. The germline V gene has CDR1 SGDLS and CDR2 YYNGEE. Trimming took 1 base from V and 0 from J; bases not matched to a gene: 2. The DNA of the CDR3 is TGTGCCAGCAGCGTACTAGCGGGGAACTCCTACAATGAGCAGTTCTTC. Translation: CASSVLAGNSYNEQFF.